The entry that follows covers one T cell receptor (beta chain) sequence. The sample comes from a study of blood T cell repertoires in COVID-19. Overall study: PBMCs, B-cell-depleted T cells, or T cells provided the cDNA or gDNA that made up the material.

Under the authors' procedure: By means of reference gene primer amplification, nucleated cell counts were estimated. Profiled with immunoSEQ multiplex PCR; TCRdb holds only in-frame clones, not every one. V and J calls and clone size are copied from that table; D and trimming were computed from the DNA. The sample contains 350,000 or so clones, 80% to 90% of which appear only once. The sample was peripheral blood. This receptor was taken from a man aged 25 to 45 with active or convalescent COVID-19.

The DNA for the CDR3 is TGTGCCAGTAAAAAGCCCTGGTACTCCTACGAGCAGTACTTC. Residues: CASKKPWYSYEQYF. The J gene is TRBJ2-7, the V gene TRBV28; D not certain. V gave up 9 bases and J gave up 0 bases, with 15 bases separating them. This CDR3 spans 14 amino acids. Germline V lookup: CDR1 MDHEN, CDR2 SYDVKM.